This TCR beta chain was identified in a study of blood T cells in healthy people across ages. Sample-barcoded 5' priming and a J-beta primer mix drove a second PCR of about 6 to 12 cycles. TCRdb re-called the 5' RACE reads through MiXCR, storing one row per CDR3 protein. The sample lists about 970,000 distinct CDR3 sequences, about 53% occurring once. Trimming at V came to 6 bases and at J to 1 base, leaving 12 bases not matched to a gene. The CDR3 extends over 16 amino acids. Per the germline V gene, CDR1 is SQVTM and CDR2 is ANQGSEA. This clonotype was seen a single time. The chain uses TRBV29-1 and TRBJ2-1; 7 positions match TRBD2. This receptor was obtained from a woman aged 55-70 years in good health. The specimen was blood. CDR3 loop: CSVHEGGARSYNEQFF. DNA of the CDR3: TGCAGCGTCCACGAGGGAGGGGCCCGGTCCTACAATGAGCAGTTCTTC.